These 17 T cell receptor beta chains were all obtained from the same sample, sequenced in a study of Graves' ophthalmopathy and Graves' hyperthyroidism. RNA transcripts served as template for amplifying TCR beta CDR3 sequences. First-round RT-PCR relied on HTBI primers, and a second-round multiplex PCR came next. Using its own MiXCR run on the multiplex PCR reads, TCRdb lists one record per CDR3 protein. Counted here are some 370,000 distinct CDR3 sequences, about 17% occurring once; the ten biggest clones make up about 2.4%. The sample was peripheral blood. The receptors derive from an adult woman with stable Graves' hyperthyroidism.

This clonotype was detected ten times or more. The chain has TRBV14 and TRBJ2-2, with a weak D call TRBD2 (5 bases). Looked up from germline, CDR1 is SGHDN and CDR2 is FVKESK. The CDR3 consists of 18 residues. V gave up 0 bases and J gave up 1 base, with 15 bases separating them. CDR3 in DNA: TGTGCCAGCAGCCAAGAGATGATGAGGACTTGGAACACCGGGGAGCTGTTTTTT. It is translated as CASSQEMMRTWNTGELFF.

This clonotype was recorded many times. This sequence joins TRBV12-3 or TRBV12-4 and TRBJ2-2; perhaps TRBD2 as D (5 bases). The CDR3 covers 16 residues. V gave up 6 bases and J gave up 0 bases, with 14 bases separating them. The CDR3 protein is CASSLPGLPNTGELFF. CDR3 bases: TGTGCCAGCAGCCTACCCGGACTGCCGAACACCGGGGAGCTGTTTTTT.

This clonotype was counted between two and nine times. The chain uses TRBV12-3 or TRBV12-4 and TRBJ1-1, with D perhaps matching TRBD1 (6 bases). The CDR3 has 13 residues. Trimming took 8 bases from V and 7 from J, leaving 17 bases between them. The CDR3 spells CASWVGGSSEAFF. The CDR3 DNA sequence: TGTGCCAGCTGGGTAGGGGGTAGTAGTGAAGCTTTCTTT.

This clonotype was seen at least ten times. This chain joins TRBV11-2 and TRBJ1-1; maybe TRBD1 (5 bases). In germline, CDR1 is SGHAT, CDR2 FQNNGV. The CDR3 sequence is 15 residues long. V was trimmed by 1 base and J by 4 bases, leaving 13 bases between them. Here the CDR3 DNA reads TGTGCCAGCAGCTTAGGGGCAGGGATCTTCACTGAAGCTTTCTTT. This sequence encodes CASSLGAGIFTEAFF.

This clonotype was observed a few times. V is TRBV6-2 or TRBV6-3 and J is TRBJ2-7, with 10 bases fitting TRBD1. The CDR3 has 15 amino acids. Germline CDR1 MNHEY, CDR2 SVGEGT. Germline trimming cut 2 bases from V and 3 bases from J; bases unmatched to any gene: 4. The CDR3 bases are TGTGCCAGCAGTTACAGGACAGGGGGAGGCTACGAGCAGTACTTC. It is translated as CASSYRTGGGYEQYF.

At least ten counts were recorded for this clonotype. V usage is TRBV9 and J usage is TRBJ1-5; a possible D gene is TRBD1 (5 bases). Trimming shortened V by 0 bases and J by 7 bases, and 11 bases separated the two germline ends. This CDR3 has 14 residues. Per the germline V gene, CDR1 is SGDLS and CDR2 is YYNGEE. The CDR3 loop reads CASSVGQGGQPQHF. The CDR3 nucleotides read TGTGCCAGCAGCGTAGGGCAGGGTGGACAGCCCCAGCATTTT.

This clonotype came up many times. The CDR3 DNA is TGCAGTGCTAGAGTTAGTTTGGGACCAGGCTACGAGCAGTACTTC. Its protein is CSARVSLGPGYEQYF. The gene calls are TRBV20-1 and TRBJ2-7; D possibly matches TRBD1 or TRBD2 (5 bases each). Germline CDR1 reads DFQATT; CDR2 reads SNEGSKA (reference sequence). The CDR3 is 15 residues long. The ends were cut back, 1 base at V and 3 bases at J, with 16 bases in the middle.

This clonotype was picked up many times. The chain couples TRBV6-1 to TRBJ2-7, with 7 bases that match TRBD2. CDR3 size: 15 residues. Germline V gene lookup returns CDR1 MNHNS and CDR2 SASEGT. Trimming at V came to 2 bases and at J to 12 bases, leaving 16 bases not matched to a gene. CDR3 residues: CASSENWDYFSLPYF. The CDR3 DNA follows: TGTGCCAGCAGTGAAAATTGGGACTATTTCTCATTACCGTACTTC.

This clonotype was seen more than once but under ten times. V gene TRBV28 combines with J gene TRBJ1-1; D unresolved. Germline CDR1 is MDHEN and CDR2 is SYDVKM. The germline V and J ends were trimmed by 7 bases and 11 bases, with 14 bases remaining between them. The CDR3 runs 11 residues. The CDR3 region has the DNA TGTGCCAGCAAAGCTGGGGTCCGGGCTTTCTTT. This codes for CASKAGVRAFF.

The table lists this clonotype with many counts. Mismatch with germline at one junction end may stem from a read error. The chain uses TRBV4-3 and TRBJ1-5; 8 bases agree with TRBD1. CDR3 size: 14 residues. Germline loops: CDR1 LGHNA, CDR2 YSLEER. The CDR3 sequence: CASSEDRGTQPQHF. CDR3 bases: TGCGCCAGCAGCGAAGACAGGGGAACTCAGCCCCAGCATTTT.

This clonotype was observed at least ten times. The chain is built from TRBV4-2 and TRBJ2-4; no firm D call. The V and J ends lost 0 bases and 4 bases respectively, with 7 bases between them. This CDR3 spans 14 amino acids. Germline lookup yields CDR1 LGHNA and CDR2 YNFKEQ. The CDR3 reads CASSQDIEKNIQYF. In nucleotides, the CDR3 is TGTGCCAGCAGCCAAGATATCGAAAAAAACATTCAGTACTTC.

This clonotype was detected many times. The gene calls are TRBV28 and TRBJ2-7; TRBD1 matches at 9 bases. Germline-derived CDR1 and CDR2 are MDHEN and SYDVKM. This CDR3 has 14 amino acids. The V segment lost 6 bases and the J segment 7 bases; nucleotides outside the gene matches: 10. CDR3: CASRRTGVSGEQYF. CDR3 nucleotides: TGTGCCAGCAGAAGGACAGGGGTATCGGGAGAGCAGTACTTC.

At least ten counts were recorded for this clonotype. The chain recombines TRBV13 with TRBJ1-1, with D unclear. The CDR3 has 12 residues. Germline V gene sequence: CDR1 PRHDT, CDR2 FYEKMQ (reference sequence). Deletions cut 1 base from V and 5 bases from J, with 5 bases between. The CDR3, as DNA: TGTGCCAGCAGCTTAGCCCTAACTGAAGCTTTCTTT. Encoded protein: CASSLALTEAFF.

This clonotype has a handful of counts. This chain connects TRBV3-1 to TRBJ1-2; 7 bases fit TRBD1. V lost 5 bases to trimming and J lost 3 bases; unmatched junction nucleotides: 12. CDR1 LGHDT and CDR2 YNNKEL come from the germline V gene (reference sequence). The CDR3 has 16 residues. CDR3 sequence: CASSAHFQGGDYGYTF. Written as DNA, the CDR3 is TGTGCCAGCAGCGCCCACTTTCAGGGGGGAGACTATGGCTACACCTTC.

This clonotype has only a few counts. Written as DNA, the CDR3 is TGCGCCAGCAGCCAAGCCCCGGGACAGGGGGCCTACGAGCAGTACTTC. It translates to CASSQAPGQGAYEQYF. The chain joins TRBV4-1 to TRBJ2-7; 11 bases are shared with TRBD1. The germline V gene encodes CDR1 MGHRA and CDR2 YSYEKL. The ends lost 1 base at V and 2 bases at J; junction bases unmatched: 4. The CDR3 has 16 amino acids.

At least ten counts were recorded for this clonotype. This chain uses TRBV7-2 with TRBJ2-5, with a tentative D call TRBD1 (5 bases). Trimming took off 5 bases at V and 5 bases at J, with 15 bases between the two ends. The CDR3 sequence is 14 residues long. The germline V gene encodes CDR1 SGHTA and CDR2 FQGNSA. The CDR3 nucleotides are TGTGCCAGCAGCCCCCAGGGATACGGGGAGACCCAGTACTTC. The encoded protein is CASSPQGYGETQYF.

On this clonotype: An end of the junction does not agree with germline; a read error may underlie this. The CDR3 nucleotides read TGTGCCAGCCGCGGGGTTGCCGGGAACACCGGGGAGCTGTGTTTT. Translating it yields CASRGVAGNTGELCF. The gene calls are TRBV2 and TRBJ2-2, with a possible D match to TRBD2 (6 bases). Per germline, CDR1 SNHLY and CDR2 FYNNEI. The CDR3 is 15 residues long.